Listed below are T cell receptor beta chains from one sample, sequenced in a study of post-analysis software for immune sequencing data. One entry per CDR3 protein results from TCRdb running MiXCR on the PCR reads. Of 150,000 or so distinct CDR3 sequences in the sample, approximately 35% were seen once. The sequencing here drew on blood, taken after autologous hematopoietic stem cell transplantation. These receptors were obtained from a girl under 18 with multiple sclerosis. CDR3s include the opening cysteine and the closing phenylalanine or tryptophan. The order of the fields is D gene, CDR3 length, J gene, V gene, clone size, CDR3 protein, CDR3 DNA. D genes are given only for firm matches. Only some rows state a clone size, as once, few, many or a class for expanded clones.

d_gene: NA
len: 13
j_gene: TRBJ2-7
v_gene: TRBV6-1
abundance: NA
CDR3aa: CASRVLWAYEQYF
CDR3nt: TGTGCCAGCAGGGTCCTTTGGGCCTACGAGCAGTACTTC

d_gene: NA
len: 12
j_gene: TRBJ1-1
v_gene: TRBV7-9
abundance: NA
CDR3aa: CASSLAGDEAFF
CDR3nt: TGTGCCAGCAGCTTAGCAGGTGATGAAGCTTTCTTT

d_gene: TRBD2
len: 20
j_gene: TRBJ2-1
v_gene: TRBV4-1
abundance: few
CDR3aa: CASSQESGTSGSSSYNEQFF
CDR3nt: TGCGCCAGCAGCCAAGAGTCCGGGACTAGCGGGTCCAGCTCCTACAATGAGCAGTTCTTC

d_gene: NA
len: 15
j_gene: TRBJ2-7
v_gene: TRBV7-9
abundance: NA
CDR3aa: CASSLAVVTFYEQYF
CDR3nt: TGTGCCAGCAGCTTAGCTGTGGTTACATTCTACGAGCAGTACTTC

d_gene: NA
len: 14
j_gene: TRBJ2-7
v_gene: TRBV4-3
abundance: few
CDR3aa: CASSPWTVSYEQYF
CDR3nt: TGCGCCAGCAGCCCCTGGACAGTATCCTACGAGCAGTACTTC

d_gene: TRBD1
len: 13
j_gene: TRBJ1-1
v_gene: TRBV29-1
abundance: few
CDR3aa: CSVVDREATEAFF
CDR3nt: TGCAGCGTTGTGGACAGGGAGGCCACTGAAGCTTTCTTT

d_gene: TRBD2
len: 19
j_gene: TRBJ2-5
v_gene: TRBV6-1
abundance: NA
CDR3aa: CASRPLLGTSGRSQETQYF
CDR3nt: TGTGCCAGCAGGCCATTATTAGGGACTAGCGGGAGGAGCCAAGAGACCCAGTACTTC

d_gene: NA
len: 12
j_gene: TRBJ2-7
v_gene: TRBV25-1
abundance: NA
CDR3aa: CASSDLSGRQYF
CDR3nt: TGTGCCAGCAGTGATCTTAGCGGCCGGCAGTACTTC

d_gene: NA
len: 12
j_gene: TRBJ2-2
v_gene: TRBV29-1
abundance: few
CDR3aa: CHSAEGSGELFF
CDR3nt: TGTCACAGCGCCGAGGGGTCCGGGGAGCTGTTTTTT

d_gene: NA
len: 13
j_gene: TRBJ1-2
v_gene: TRBV12-3/TRBV12-4
abundance: many
CDR3aa: CASSPSPGWGYTF
CDR3nt: TGTGCCAGCAGTCCAAGCCCCGGATGGGGCTACACCTTC

d_gene: TRBD2
len: 13
j_gene: TRBJ2-1
v_gene: TRBV12-3/TRBV12-4
abundance: NA
CDR3aa: CASGGSSYNEQFF
CDR3nt: TGTGCGTCGGGGGGAAGCTCCTACAATGAGCAGTTCTTC

d_gene: TRBD2
len: 17
j_gene: TRBJ2-1
v_gene: TRBV4-3
abundance: NA
CDR3aa: CASSPLGTSGGVSEQFF
CDR3nt: TGCGCCAGCAGCCCCTTGGGGACTAGCGGGGGGGTCAGCGAGCAGTTCTTC

d_gene: TRBD2
len: 16
j_gene: TRBJ2-1
v_gene: TRBV13
abundance: NA
CDR3aa: CASSNRGTSWIDEQFF
CDR3nt: TGTGCCAGCAGCAACCGAGGGACTAGCTGGATCGATGAGCAGTTCTTC

d_gene: NA
len: 15
j_gene: TRBJ2-3
v_gene: TRBV24-1
abundance: many
CDR3aa: CATSDSRGNADTQYF
CDR3nt: TGTGCCACCAGTGATTCGCGCGGGAACGCAGATACGCAGTATTTT

d_gene: TRBD1
len: 14
j_gene: TRBJ1-6
v_gene: TRBV27
abundance: NA
CDR3aa: CASSFGQGVSPLHF
CDR3nt: TGTGCCAGCAGTTTCGGCCAGGGGGTCTCACCCCTCCACTTT

d_gene: NA
len: 17
j_gene: TRBJ2-3
v_gene: TRBV4-2
abundance: once
CDR3aa: CASSQEGVGARTDTQYF
CDR3nt: TGTGCCAGCAGCCAAGAAGGGGTGGGGGCCCGCACAGATACGCAGTATTTT

d_gene: TRBD1
len: 13
j_gene: TRBJ2-2
v_gene: TRBV20-1
abundance: NA
CDR3aa: CSAWDSYTGELFF
CDR3nt: TGCAGTGCTTGGGACAGCTACACCGGGGAGCTGTTTTTT

d_gene: TRBD2
len: 17
j_gene: TRBJ2-3
v_gene: TRBV7-2
abundance: NA
CDR3aa: CASSLVASGANTDTQYF
CDR3nt: TGTGCCAGCAGCTTAGTGGCTAGCGGGGCCAACACAGATACGCAGTATTTT

d_gene: TRBD1
len: 13
j_gene: TRBJ2-5
v_gene: TRBV20-1
abundance: many
CDR3aa: CSADRVVGETQYF
CDR3nt: TGCAGTGCTGACAGGGTTGTGGGCGAGACCCAGTACTTC

d_gene: NA
len: 17
j_gene: TRBJ2-1
v_gene: TRBV5-1
abundance: few
CDR3aa: CASSLIPGPVWYNEQFF
CDR3nt: TGCGCCAGCAGCTTGATTCCGGGGCCGGTTTGGTACAATGAGCAGTTCTTC

d_gene: TRBD1
len: 15
j_gene: TRBJ1-5
v_gene: TRBV15
abundance: few
CDR3aa: CATSRETGRYQPQHF
CDR3nt: TGTGCCACCAGCAGGGAGACAGGGAGATATCAGCCCCAGCATTTT

d_gene: TRBD1
len: 18
j_gene: TRBJ2-3
v_gene: TRBV12-3/TRBV12-4
abundance: once
CDR3aa: CASSSTSGGRIGADTQYF
CDR3nt: TGTGCCAGCAGTTCGACCTCAGGGGGCAGGATAGGAGCAGATACGCAGTATTTT

d_gene: NA
len: 13
j_gene: TRBJ2-1
v_gene: TRBV7-2
abundance: few
CDR3aa: CASSFGLFNEQFF
CDR3nt: TGTGCCAGCAGCTTCGGACTCTTCAATGAGCAGTTCTTC